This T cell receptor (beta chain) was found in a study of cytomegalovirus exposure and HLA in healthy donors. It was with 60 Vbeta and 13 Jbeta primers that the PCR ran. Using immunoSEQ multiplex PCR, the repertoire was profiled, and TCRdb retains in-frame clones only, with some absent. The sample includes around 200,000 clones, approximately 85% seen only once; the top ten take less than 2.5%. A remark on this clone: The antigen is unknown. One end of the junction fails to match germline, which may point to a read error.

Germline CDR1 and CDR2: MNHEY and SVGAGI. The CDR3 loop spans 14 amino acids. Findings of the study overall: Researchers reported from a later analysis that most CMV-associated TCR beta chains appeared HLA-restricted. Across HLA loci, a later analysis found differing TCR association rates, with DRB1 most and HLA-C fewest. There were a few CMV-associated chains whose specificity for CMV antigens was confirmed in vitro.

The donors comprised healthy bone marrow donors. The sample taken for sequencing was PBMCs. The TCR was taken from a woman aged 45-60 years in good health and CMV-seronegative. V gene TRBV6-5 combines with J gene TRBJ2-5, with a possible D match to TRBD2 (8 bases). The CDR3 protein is CASRGLGGEETRYF. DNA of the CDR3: TGTGCCAGCAGGGGACTAGGGGGCGAAGAGACCCGGTACTTC.